Presented here are 30 T cell receptor beta chains from one specimen sequenced in a study of molecular identifiers for immune sequencing clone quantification. MiXCR was run by TCRdb on the PCR reads, yielding one entry per CDR3 protein. This sample carries 70,000 to 95,000 distinct CDR3 sequences, roughly 19% of them seen once, and the ten largest clones take 0.85%. Sequenced sample: naive CD8+ T cells from blood, with Jurkat cell RNA spiked in. This sample's subset: FACS-sorted CD8+CD4-CCR7+CD45RA+ naive T cells. These receptors were obtained from a human donor in good health. Some libraries in this study had Jurkat cell RNA spiked in.

In DNA, the CDR3 is TGTGCCAGCAGTTTACAGGGATTTGCGACAGATACGCAGTATTTT. The encoded protein is CASSLQGFATDTQYF. The chain couples TRBV28 to TRBJ2-3; the D gene is possibly TRBD1 (5 bases). The germline V gene encodes CDR1 MDHEN and CDR2 SYDVKM. Trimming left V 2 bases short and J 3 bases short, with 12 bases between. The CDR3 covers 15 residues. Filled out from reference TRBV28 and TRBJ2-3, the complete variable domain reads DVKVTQSSRYLVKRTGEKVFLECVQDMDHENMFWYRQDPGLGLRLIYFSYDVKMKEKGDIPEGYSVSREKKERFSLILESASTNQTSMYLCASSLQGFATDTQYFGPGTRLTVL.

This clonotype was counted at least ten times. This chain joins TRBV7-8 and TRBJ2-1; 12 bases are shared with TRBD2. CDR3 length equals 15 residues. V dropped 5 bases and J dropped 9; count of bases not matched to a gene: 8. Looked up from germline, CDR1 is SGHVS and CDR2 is FQNEAQ. The CDR3 DNA is TGTGCCAGCAGCCACCCCCTAGCGGGGGGGCGTGAGCAGTTCTTC. Translating gives CASSHPLAGGREQFF.

The sample holds many counts of this clonotype. This chain connects TRBV10-2 to TRBJ1-1; D is unresolved. The germline CDR1 and CDR2 sequences are WSHSY and SAAADI. CDR3 size: 11 residues. The V gene lost 2 bases and the J gene lost 4 bases, with 2 bases spanning the gap. CDR3 DNA sequence: TGCGCCAGCAGTGAGGGCACTGAAGCTTTCTTT. Residues: CASSEGTEAFF.

This clonotype occurred many times. The rearrangement uses TRBV14 and TRBJ2-1; D unresolved. Trimming took 0 bases from V and 7 from J, leaving 4 bases between them. This CDR3 contains 12 residues. Germline V CDR1 and CDR2: SGHDN, FVKESK. The CDR3 region is CASSQEPNEQFF. The CDR3 region has the DNA TGTGCCAGCAGCCAAGAACCGAATGAGCAGTTCTTC.

This clonotype showed up many times. This chain connects TRBV30 to TRBJ2-7; D remains unclear. Trimming removed 5 bases from V and 0 bases from J, with 14 bases in between. CDR1 is GTSNPN and CDR2 is SVGIG in the germline V gene (reference sequence). The length of the CDR3 is 14 residues. CDR3 region: CAWEGPSSSYEQYF. DNA for the CDR3: TGTGCCTGGGAAGGTCCTTCGAGCTCCTACGAGCAGTACTTC.

Worth noting for this clonotype: A clone one base away is much larger, so this may be a read error. The chain links TRBV27 to TRBJ2-2; possibly TRBD1 or TRBD2 for D (5 bases each). CDR3 length: 14 amino acids. The germline V gene encodes CDR1 MNHEY and CDR2 SMNVEV (reference sequence). This CDR3 is CAGSWDPYSGELFF. The DNA of the CDR3 is TGTGCCGGCAGTTGGGACCCTTACTCCGGGGAGCTGTTTTTT.

This clonotype was detected only once. The chain uses TRBV29-1 and TRBJ2-7; D may be TRBD2 (5 bases). There are 9 residues in the CDR3. Germline V gives CDR1 SQVTM, CDR2 ANQGSEA. The CDR3 DNA follows: TGCAGCGTCCTTCTGCGTAGGGAGGTC. Translated: CSVLLRREV.

This clonotype was counted many times. The rearrangement joins TRBV6-2 or TRBV6-3 to TRBJ1-5; no definite D call. The CDR3 totals 14 residues. V lost 7 bases and J lost 0, with 10 bases in between. CDR1 is MNHEY and CDR2 is SVGEGT in the germline V gene. CDR3 sequence (DNA): TGTGCCAGCAATTTGGGATATAGCAATCAGCCCCAGCATTTT. Encoded protein: CASNLGYSNQPQHF.

The chain recombines TRBV27 with TRBJ2-3; 7 nucleotides line up with TRBD1. CDR1 and CDR2 from the germline V gene are MNHEY and SMNVEV (reference sequence). The CDR3 runs 15 residues. J gave up 6 bases and V 2 bases, and 8 bases lay outside the gene matches. The CDR3 region is CASSLDRAFADTQYF. In DNA form, the CDR3 reads TGTGCCAGCAGTTTAGACAGGGCCTTCGCGGATACGCAGTATTTT.

The genes are TRBV6-6 and TRBJ2-7; D unclear. The CDR3 extends over 13 amino acids. Trimming pared 3 bases from V and 0 bases from J, leaving 6 bases between. Germline CDR1 reads MNHNY; CDR2 reads SVGAGI (reference sequence). CDR3 DNA: TGTGCCAGCAGTTATGGGCTCTCCTACGAGCAGTACTTC. The encoded protein is CASSYGLSYEQYF.

This clonotype was found many times. The chain employs TRBV7-9 and TRBJ2-1; the D is unclear. The length of the CDR3 is 13 residues. V was cut by 5 bases and J by 2 bases, with 7 bases left in between. Germline assignment: CDR1 SEHNR and CDR2 FQNEAQ (reference sequence). The CDR3 region has the DNA TGTGCCAGCAGCCCACCAACCTACAATGAGCAGTTCTTC. Encoded protein: CASSPPTYNEQFF.

In this sample, this clonotype turned up many times. The chain links TRBV27 to TRBJ1-3, with unresolved D. Between the trimmed V and J ends, which lost 0 bases and 0 bases, there was a span of 6 bases. The CDR3 covers 15 residues. Germline V CDR1 and CDR2: MNHEY, SMNVEV (reference sequence). CDR3 region: CASSLSAHSGNTIYF. The CDR3 DNA is TGTGCCAGCAGTTTATCTGCCCACTCTGGAAACACCATATATTTT.

The sample holds many counts of this clonotype. The V call is TRBV19, the J call TRBJ2-7, with TRBD1 matching 7 bases. Trimming removed 6 bases from V and 0 bases from J; junction bases left unmatched: 2. This CDR3 has 13 residues. Germline V gene data show CDR1 as LNHDA and CDR2 as SQIVND (reference sequence). CDR3: CASSWDSSYEQYF. The DNA for the CDR3 is TGTGCCAGTAGCTGGGACAGCTCCTACGAGCAGTACTTC.

This clonotype was counted a few times. A much larger clonotype is one base distant, so this may be a read error. The rearrangement links TRBV4-3 to TRBJ1-2, with 8 bases lining up with TRBD1. V gave up 4 bases and J gave up 8 bases; unmatched junction bases: 24. This CDR3 spans 19 amino acids. Germline CDR1 is LGHNA and CDR2 is YSLEER. CDR3 region: CASSPDRQGASLITRGYTF. In DNA, the CDR3 is TGCGCCAGCAGCCCAGATCGCCAGGGGGCGTCCCTTATAACGAGGGGCTACACCTTC.

This clonotype was seen ten or more times. The chain uses TRBV9 and TRBJ2-2; no firm D call. The V and J ends lost 2 bases and 1 base respectively, with 3 bases between them. There are 13 residues in the CDR3. Germline CDR1 is SGDLS and CDR2 is YYNGEE. The CDR3 DNA reads as TGTGCCAGCAGCGTTGAGAACACCGGGGAGCTGTTTTTT. Translation gives CASSVENTGELFF.

This clonotype occurred many times. The chain combines TRBV6-5 with TRBJ2-3; D gene unclear. V lost 8 bases and J 1 base, leaving 13 bases between the germline ends. The germline V gene has CDR1 MNHEY and CDR2 SVGAGI. This CDR3 contains 14 residues. The CDR3 region has the DNA TGTGCCAGCCGTAGCCTGTCGGGCACAGATACGCAGTATTTT. It is translated as CASRSLSGTDTQYF.

This clonotype was seen at least ten times. The J gene is TRBJ2-1, the V gene TRBV29-1; 9 bases align to TRBD1. The V segment lost 7 bases and the J segment 6 bases; nucleotides outside the gene matches: 10. The CDR3 runs to 14 residues. Germline values: CDR1 SQVTM, CDR2 ANQGSEA. This CDR3 is CSGGWGQGVNEQFF. The CDR3 DNA follows: TGCAGCGGGGGGTGGGGACAGGGCGTCAATGAGCAGTTCTTC.

This clonotype was detected many times. The V call is TRBV7-8, the J call TRBJ2-7; maybe TRBD2 (6 bases). The CDR3 runs 14 residues. V was clipped by 4 bases and J by 4 bases, with 14 bases between them. The germline V gene encodes CDR1 SGHVS and CDR2 FQNEAQ. The CDR3 sequence is CASSYVRGRYEQYF. The CDR3 DNA follows: TGTGCCAGCAGCTACGTGCGAGGGAGGTACGAGCAGTACTTC.

This clonotype showed up many times. V gene TRBV19 combines with J gene TRBJ2-7, with a possible D match to TRBD1 (6 bases). Trimming pared 6 bases from V and 6 bases from J, leaving 12 bases between. CDR3 size: 12 residues. Germline V lookup: CDR1 LNHDA, CDR2 SQIVND (reference sequence). The CDR3 nucleotides read TGTGCCAGTAGCCAGGGGAACGGCGAGCAGTACTTC. Residues: CASSQGNGEQYF.

This clonotype has a count of ten or more. This chain links TRBV30 with TRBJ2-7; 9 bases match TRBD1. The CDR3 runs to 14 residues. Losses at the gene ends were 5 bases for V and 3 bases for J; bases not matched to a gene: 8. Germline lookup yields CDR1 GTSNPN and CDR2 SVGIG (reference sequence). The CDR3 coding sequence is TGTGCCTGGGAACCGAGGACAGGGGACTACGAGCAGTACTTC. This codes for CAWEPRTGDYEQYF. The whole variable domain, remainder taken from reference TRBV30 and TRBJ2-7, is SQTIHQWPATLVQPVGSPLSLECTVEGTSNPNLYWYRQAAGRGLQLLFYSVGIGQISSEVPQNLSASRPQDRQFILSSKKLLLSDSGFYLCAWEPRTGDYEQYFGPGTRLTVT.

With respect to this clonotype: The conserved final phenylalanine or tryptophan is absent from the CDR3, which likely points to a read error. The V call is TRBV7-2, the J call TRBJ2-1, with D uncertain. Trimming removed 5 bases from V and 4 bases from J, with 3 bases in between. Germline CDR1 reads SGHTA; CDR2 reads FQGNSA. The CDR3 sequence is 11 residues long. The DNA of the CDR3 is TGTGCCAGCAGCGATTACAATGAGCAGTTCCTC. Translation: CASSDYNEQFL.

This clonotype was seen at least ten times. The J gene is TRBJ2-7, the V gene TRBV11-2, with D perhaps TRBD2 (6 bases). The CDR3 covers 16 residues. V lost 1 base and J 6 bases, leaving 19 bases between the germline ends. Germline-derived CDR1 and CDR2 are SGHAT and FQNNGV. This chain's CDR3 is CASSLVPLTSPGEQYF. The CDR3 DNA reads TGTGCCAGCAGCTTAGTCCCCCTCACTAGCCCTGGCGAGCAGTACTTC.

This clonotype was detected many times. The chain has TRBV6-6 and TRBJ2-5; D remains unclear. Germline V gene lookup returns CDR1 MNHNY and CDR2 SVGAGI (reference sequence). The CDR3 contains 15 residues. Trimming pared 0 bases from V and 1 base from J, leaving 9 bases between. The CDR3 bases are TGTGCCAGCAGTTACTCGTGGGGTCCCCAAGAGACCCAGTACTTC. This codes for CASSYSWGPQETQYF.

In this sample, this clonotype turned up many times. The chain is built from TRBV12-5 and TRBJ2-4; D perhaps matches TRBD1 (5 bases). The CDR3 consists of 13 residues. Per germline, CDR1 LGHNT and CDR2 FRNRAP. The CDR3 loop reads CAPADIAKNIQYF. CDR3 DNA: TGTGCCCCGGCGGACATAGCCAAAAACATTCAGTACTTC.

The table lists this clonotype with many counts. The chain joins TRBV27 to TRBJ2-7; D uncertain. V lost 5 bases to trimming and J lost 2 bases, with 7 bases between them. The CDR3 length is 12 residues. Germline values: CDR1 MNHEY, CDR2 SMNVEV (reference sequence). The CDR3 DNA follows: TGTGCCAGCAGTCCCAACGCCTACGAGCAGTACTTC. It is translated as CASSPNAYEQYF.

In this sample, this clonotype turned up many times. The chain has TRBV7-9 and TRBJ2-5; 8 bases match TRBD2. V lost 3 bases and J lost 5; bases outside the gene matches: 8. The germline gives CDR1 SEHNR, CDR2 FQNEAQ (reference sequence). The CDR3 runs 15 residues. In DNA form, the CDR3 reads TGTGCCAGCAGCTTCCCGGGAGGGGCCGGTGAGACCCAGTACTTC. It encodes CASSFPGGAGETQYF.

About this clonotype: A much larger clonotype is one base distant, so this may be a read error. The rearrangement links TRBV19 to TRBJ2-1; possible D gene TRBD1, 5 bases. CDR3 length: 18 residues. Per germline, CDR1 LNHDA and CDR2 SQIVND (reference sequence). Trimming cost V 3 bases and J 1 base, with 19 bases left between them. The CDR3 DNA is TGTGCCAGTAGTATCACGACAGATCTAATATCTTCCTACAATGAGCAGTTCTTC. The encoded protein is CASSITTDLISSYNEQFF.

This clonotype was seen at least ten times. This chain uses TRBV14 with TRBJ1-2; no definite D call. The CDR3 has 16 amino acids. V lost 2 bases and J 2 bases, leaving 15 bases between the germline ends. From germline, CDR1 is SGHDN and CDR2 FVKESK. The CDR3 sequence is CASSQSVARRNYGYTF. In DNA form, the CDR3 reads TGTGCCAGCAGCCAATCTGTGGCCAGGCGAAACTATGGCTACACCTTC.

This clonotype was found a few times. Just one base apart from a much larger clone, this may be a read error. The rearrangement uses TRBV5-4 and TRBJ2-7; D uncertain. CDR3 size: 13 residues. The germline gives CDR1 SGHNT, CDR2 YYREEE (reference sequence). For the CDR3, the DNA is TGTGCCAGCAGCTTGGACAGCCACTACGAGCTGTACTTC. Its protein is CASSLDSHYELYF.

This clonotype was seen ten or more times. The chain carries TRBV5-4 and TRBJ2-5; D perhaps matches TRBD1 (6 bases). Per the germline V gene, CDR1 is SGHNT and CDR2 is YYREEE (reference sequence). The CDR3 sequence is 14 residues long. The V and J ends lost 4 bases and 5 bases respectively, with 15 bases between them. The chain's CDR3 is CASSGMDSRETQYF. The CDR3 nucleotides are TGTGCCAGCAGCGGAATGGACAGTCGGGAGACCCAGTACTTC.